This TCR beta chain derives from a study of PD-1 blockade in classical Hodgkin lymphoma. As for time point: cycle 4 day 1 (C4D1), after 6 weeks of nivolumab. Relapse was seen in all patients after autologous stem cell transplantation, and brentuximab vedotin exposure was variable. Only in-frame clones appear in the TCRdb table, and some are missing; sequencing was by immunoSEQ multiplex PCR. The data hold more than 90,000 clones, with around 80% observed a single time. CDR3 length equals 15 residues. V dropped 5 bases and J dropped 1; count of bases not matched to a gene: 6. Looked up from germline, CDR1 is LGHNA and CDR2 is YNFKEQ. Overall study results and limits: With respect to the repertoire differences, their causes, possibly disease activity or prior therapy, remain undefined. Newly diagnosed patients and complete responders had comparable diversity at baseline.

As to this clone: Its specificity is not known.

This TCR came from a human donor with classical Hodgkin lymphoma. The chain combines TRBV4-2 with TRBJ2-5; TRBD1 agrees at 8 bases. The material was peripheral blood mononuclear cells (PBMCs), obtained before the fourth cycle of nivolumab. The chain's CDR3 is CASSEGQAIQETQYF. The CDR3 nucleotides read TGTGCCAGCAGCGAGGGACAGGCAATCCAAGAGACCCAGTACTTC.